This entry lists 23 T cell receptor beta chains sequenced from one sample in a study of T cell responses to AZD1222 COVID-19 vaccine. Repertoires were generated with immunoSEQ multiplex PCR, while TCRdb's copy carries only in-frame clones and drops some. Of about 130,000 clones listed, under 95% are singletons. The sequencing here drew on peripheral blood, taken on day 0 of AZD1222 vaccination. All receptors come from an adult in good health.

CDR3 in DNA: TGTGCCAGCAGTCCCGTTCCGAGGAATGAGCAGTTCTTC. Translation: CASSPVPRNEQFF. The chain carries TRBV27 and TRBJ2-1; no reliable D call. CDR3 length: 13 residues. V was pared by 5 bases and J by 7 bases, with 12 bases between. Germline CDR1 reads MNHEY; CDR2 reads SMNVEV (reference sequence).

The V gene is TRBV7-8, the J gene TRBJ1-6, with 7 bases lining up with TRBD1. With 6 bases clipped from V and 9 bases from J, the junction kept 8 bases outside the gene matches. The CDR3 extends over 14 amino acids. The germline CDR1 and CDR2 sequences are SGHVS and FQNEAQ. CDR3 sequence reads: CASRTGTVSSPLHF. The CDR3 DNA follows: TGTGCCAGCAGAACCGGGACAGTGAGTTCACCCCTCCACTTT. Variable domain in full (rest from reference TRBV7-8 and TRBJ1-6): GAGVSQSPRYKVAKRGQDVALRCDPISGHVSLFWYQQALGQGPEFLTYFQNEAQLDKSGLPSDRFFAERPEGSVSTLKIQRTQQEDSAVYLCASRTGTVSSPLHFGNGTRLTVT.

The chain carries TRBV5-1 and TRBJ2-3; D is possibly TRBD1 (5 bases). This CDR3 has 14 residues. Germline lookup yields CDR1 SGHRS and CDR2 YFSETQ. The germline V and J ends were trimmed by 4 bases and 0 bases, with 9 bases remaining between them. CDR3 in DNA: TGCGCCAGCAGCGTGGACACGAGCACAGATACGCAGTATTTT. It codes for CASSVDTSTDTQYF.

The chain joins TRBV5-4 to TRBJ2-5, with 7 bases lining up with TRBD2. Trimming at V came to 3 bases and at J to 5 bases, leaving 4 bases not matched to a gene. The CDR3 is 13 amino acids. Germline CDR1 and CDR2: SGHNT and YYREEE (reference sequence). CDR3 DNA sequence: TGTGCCAGCAGCTGGCTACTAGCGGAGACCCAGTACTTC. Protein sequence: CASSWLLAETQYF.

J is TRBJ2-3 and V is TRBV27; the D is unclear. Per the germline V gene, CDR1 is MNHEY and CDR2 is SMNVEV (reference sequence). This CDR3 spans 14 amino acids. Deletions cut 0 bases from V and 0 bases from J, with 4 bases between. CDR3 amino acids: CASSLSLSTDTQYF. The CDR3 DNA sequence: TGTGCCAGCAGTTTATCCCTAAGCACAGATACGCAGTATTTT.

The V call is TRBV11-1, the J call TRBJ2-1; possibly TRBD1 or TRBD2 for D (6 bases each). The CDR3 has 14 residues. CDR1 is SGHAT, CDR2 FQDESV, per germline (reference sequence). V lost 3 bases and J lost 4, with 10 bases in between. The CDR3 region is CASSFGGRYNEQFF. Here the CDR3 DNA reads TGTGCCAGCAGCTTTGGGGGGCGATACAATGAGCAGTTCTTC. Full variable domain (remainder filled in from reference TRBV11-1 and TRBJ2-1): EAEVAQSPRYKITEKSQAVAFWCDPISGHATLYWYRQILGQGPELLVQFQDESVVDDSQLPKDRFSAERLKGVDSTLKIQPAELGDSAMYLCASSFGGRYNEQFFGPGTRLTVL.

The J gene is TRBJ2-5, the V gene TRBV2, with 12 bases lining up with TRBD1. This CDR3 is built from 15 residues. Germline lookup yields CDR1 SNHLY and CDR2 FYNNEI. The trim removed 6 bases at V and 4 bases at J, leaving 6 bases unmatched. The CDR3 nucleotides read TGTGCCAGCAGAGAGGGACAGGGGGCGGGAGAGACCCAGTACTTC. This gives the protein CASREGQGAGETQYF.

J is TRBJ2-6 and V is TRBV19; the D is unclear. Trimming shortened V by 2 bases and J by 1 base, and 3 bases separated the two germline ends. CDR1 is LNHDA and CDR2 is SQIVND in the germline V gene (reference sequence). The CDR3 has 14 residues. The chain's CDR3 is CASSISSGANVLTF. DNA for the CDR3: TGTGCCAGTAGTATATCATCTGGGGCCAACGTCCTGACTTTC.

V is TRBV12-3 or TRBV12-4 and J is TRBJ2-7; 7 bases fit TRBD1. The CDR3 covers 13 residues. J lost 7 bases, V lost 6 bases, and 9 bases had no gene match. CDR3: CASRTQGGWEQYF. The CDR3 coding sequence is TGTGCCAGCAGGACTCAAGGGGGCTGGGAGCAGTACTTC.

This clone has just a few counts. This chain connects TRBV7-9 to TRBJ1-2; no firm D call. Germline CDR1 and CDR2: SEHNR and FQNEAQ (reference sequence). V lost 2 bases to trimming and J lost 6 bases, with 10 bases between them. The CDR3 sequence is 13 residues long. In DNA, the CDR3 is TGTGCCAGCAGCTTATCAACGAGCGATGGCTACACCTTC. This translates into CASSLSTSDGYTF.

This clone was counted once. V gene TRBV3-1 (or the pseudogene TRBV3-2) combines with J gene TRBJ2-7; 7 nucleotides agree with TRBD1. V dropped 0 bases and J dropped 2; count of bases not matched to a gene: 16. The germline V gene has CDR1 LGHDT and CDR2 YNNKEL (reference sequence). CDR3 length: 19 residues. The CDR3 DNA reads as TGTGCCAGCAGCCAAGATAGACGGGGTCAGGGGGTTATAACCTACGAGCAGTACTTC. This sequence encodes CASSQDRRGQGVITYEQYF.

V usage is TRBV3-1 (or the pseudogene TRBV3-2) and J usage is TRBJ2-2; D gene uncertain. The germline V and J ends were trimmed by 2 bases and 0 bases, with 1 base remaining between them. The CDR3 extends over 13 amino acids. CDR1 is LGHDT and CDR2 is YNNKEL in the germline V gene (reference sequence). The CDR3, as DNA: TGTGCCAGCAGCCAACCGAACACCGGGGAGCTGTTTTTT. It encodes CASSQPNTGELFF.

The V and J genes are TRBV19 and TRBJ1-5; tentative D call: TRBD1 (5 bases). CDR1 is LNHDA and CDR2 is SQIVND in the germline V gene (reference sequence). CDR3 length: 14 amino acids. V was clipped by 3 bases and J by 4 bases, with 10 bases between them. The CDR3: CASSIARVNQPQHF. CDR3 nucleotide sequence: TGTGCCAGTAGTATTGCCAGGGTAAATCAGCCCCAGCATTTT.

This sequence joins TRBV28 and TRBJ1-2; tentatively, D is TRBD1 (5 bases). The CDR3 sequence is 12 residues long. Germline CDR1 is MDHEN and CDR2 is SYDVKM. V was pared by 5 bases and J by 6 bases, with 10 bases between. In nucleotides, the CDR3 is TGTGCCAGCAGTCTCAGGGTGGATGGCTACACCTTC. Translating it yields CASSLRVDGYTF.

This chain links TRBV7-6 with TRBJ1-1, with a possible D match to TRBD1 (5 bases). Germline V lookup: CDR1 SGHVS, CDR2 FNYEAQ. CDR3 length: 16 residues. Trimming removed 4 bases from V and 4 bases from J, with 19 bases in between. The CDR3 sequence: CASSSRAGTGGTEAFF. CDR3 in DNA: TGTGCCAGCAGCTCTAGGGCAGGAACGGGGGGCACTGAAGCTTTCTTT.

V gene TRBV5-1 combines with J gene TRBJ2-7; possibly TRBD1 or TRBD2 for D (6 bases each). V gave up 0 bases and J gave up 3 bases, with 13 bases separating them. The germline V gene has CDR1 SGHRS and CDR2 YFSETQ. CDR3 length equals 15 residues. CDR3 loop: CASSLEGGHDYEQYF. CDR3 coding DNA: TGCGCCAGCAGCTTGGAAGGGGGGCATGACTACGAGCAGTACTTC.

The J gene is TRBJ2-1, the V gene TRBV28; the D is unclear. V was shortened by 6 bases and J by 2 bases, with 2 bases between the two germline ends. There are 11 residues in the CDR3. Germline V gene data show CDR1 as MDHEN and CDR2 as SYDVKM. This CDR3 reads CASRAYNEQFF. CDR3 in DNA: TGTGCCAGCAGGGCCTACAATGAGCAGTTCTTC.

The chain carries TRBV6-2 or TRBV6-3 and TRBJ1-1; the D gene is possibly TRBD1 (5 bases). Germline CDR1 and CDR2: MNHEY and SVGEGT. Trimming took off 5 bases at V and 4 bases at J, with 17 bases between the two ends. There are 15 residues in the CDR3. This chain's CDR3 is CASSPLGGGSTEAFF. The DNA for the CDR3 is TGTGCCAGCAGTCCCCTGGGGGGTGGTAGCACTGAAGCTTTCTTT.

The CDR3 is CASSSARTRIDTQYF. The CDR3 coding sequence is TGCGCCAGCAGCTCGGCCCGGACTAGGATAGATACGCAGTATTTT. V and J are TRBV5-1 and TRBJ2-3, with 7 nucleotides matching TRBD2. V trimming: 3 bases; J trimming: 5 bases; junction bases outside the gene matches: 9. Per the germline V gene, CDR1 is SGHRS and CDR2 is YFSETQ. The CDR3 covers 15 residues. Filled out from reference TRBV5-1 and TRBJ2-3, the complete variable domain reads KAGVTQTPRYLIKTRGQQVTLSCSPISGHRSVSWYQQTPGQGLQFLFEYFSETQRNKGNFPGRFSGRQFSNSRSEMNVSTLELGDSALYLCASSSARTRIDTQYFGPGTRLTVL.

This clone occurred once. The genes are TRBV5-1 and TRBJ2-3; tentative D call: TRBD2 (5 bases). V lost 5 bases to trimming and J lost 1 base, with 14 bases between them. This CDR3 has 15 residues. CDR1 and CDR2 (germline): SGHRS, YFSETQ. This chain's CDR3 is CASSWTARGTDTQYF. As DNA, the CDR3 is TGCGCCAGCAGTTGGACTGCGAGAGGCACAGATACGCAGTATTTT.

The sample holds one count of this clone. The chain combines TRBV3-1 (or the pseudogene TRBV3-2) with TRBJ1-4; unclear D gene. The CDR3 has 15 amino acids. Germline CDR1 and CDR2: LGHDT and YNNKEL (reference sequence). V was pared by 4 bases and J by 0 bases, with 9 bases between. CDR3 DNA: TGTGCCAGCAGCCCCCAGGTGGCAACTAATGAAAAACTGTTTTTT. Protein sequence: CASSPQVATNEKLFF.

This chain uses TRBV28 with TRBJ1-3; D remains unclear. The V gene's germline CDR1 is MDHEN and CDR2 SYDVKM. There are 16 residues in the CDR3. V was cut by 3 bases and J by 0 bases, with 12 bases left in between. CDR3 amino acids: CASSLAQLLSGNTIYF. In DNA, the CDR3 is TGTGCCAGCAGTTTGGCACAGCTACTCTCTGGAAACACCATATATTTT. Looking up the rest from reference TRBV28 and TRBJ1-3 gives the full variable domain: DVKVTQSSRYLVKRTGEKVFLECVQDMDHENMFWYRQDPGLGLRLIYFSYDVKMKEKGDIPEGYSVSREKKERFSLILESASTNQTSMYLCASSLAQLLSGNTIYFGEGSWLTVV.

The CDR3 DNA reads as TGTGCCAGCAGTCTTGAAACGTGGCGGGGGATGGGTTACGAGCAGTACTTC. Residues: CASSLETWRGMGYEQYF. This rearrangement joins TRBV28 to TRBJ2-7; 7 bases are shared with TRBD2. The J segment lost 4 bases and the V segment lost 5 bases, leaving 17 bases of the junction unmatched. The germline V gene encodes CDR1 MDHEN and CDR2 SYDVKM. The CDR3 contains 17 residues.